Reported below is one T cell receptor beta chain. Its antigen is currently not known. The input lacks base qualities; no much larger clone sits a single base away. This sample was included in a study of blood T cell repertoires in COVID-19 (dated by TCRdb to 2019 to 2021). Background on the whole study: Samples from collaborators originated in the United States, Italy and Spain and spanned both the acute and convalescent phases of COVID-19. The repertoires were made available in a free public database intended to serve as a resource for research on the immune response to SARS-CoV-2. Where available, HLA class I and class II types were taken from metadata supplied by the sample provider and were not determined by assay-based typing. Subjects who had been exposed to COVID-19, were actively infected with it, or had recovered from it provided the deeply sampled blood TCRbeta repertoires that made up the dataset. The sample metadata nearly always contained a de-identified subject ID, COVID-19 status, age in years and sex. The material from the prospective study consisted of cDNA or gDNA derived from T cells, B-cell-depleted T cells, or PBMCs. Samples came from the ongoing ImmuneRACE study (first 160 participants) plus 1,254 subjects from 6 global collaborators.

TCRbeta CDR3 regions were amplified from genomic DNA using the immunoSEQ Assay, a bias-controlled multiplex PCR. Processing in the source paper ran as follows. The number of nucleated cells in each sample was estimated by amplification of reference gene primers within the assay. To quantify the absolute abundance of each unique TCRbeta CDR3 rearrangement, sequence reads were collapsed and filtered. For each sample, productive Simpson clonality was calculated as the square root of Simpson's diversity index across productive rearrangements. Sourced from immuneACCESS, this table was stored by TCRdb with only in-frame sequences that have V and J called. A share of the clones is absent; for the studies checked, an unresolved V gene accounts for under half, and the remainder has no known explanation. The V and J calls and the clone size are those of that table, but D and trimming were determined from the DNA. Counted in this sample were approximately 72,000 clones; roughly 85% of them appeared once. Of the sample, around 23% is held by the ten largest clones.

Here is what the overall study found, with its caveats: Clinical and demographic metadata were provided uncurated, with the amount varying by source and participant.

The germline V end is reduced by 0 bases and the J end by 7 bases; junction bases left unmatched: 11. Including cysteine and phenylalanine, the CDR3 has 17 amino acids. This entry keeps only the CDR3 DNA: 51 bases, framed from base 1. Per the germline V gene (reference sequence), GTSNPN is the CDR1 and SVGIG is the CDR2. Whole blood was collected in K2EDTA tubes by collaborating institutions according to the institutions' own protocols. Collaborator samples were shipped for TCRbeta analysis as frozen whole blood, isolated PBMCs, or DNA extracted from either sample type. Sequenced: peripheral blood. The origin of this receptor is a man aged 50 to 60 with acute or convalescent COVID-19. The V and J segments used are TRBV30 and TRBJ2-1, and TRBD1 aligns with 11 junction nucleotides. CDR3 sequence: CAWSVTWGTGGRNEQFF. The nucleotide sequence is TGTGCCTGGAGTGTAACGTGGGGGACAGGGGGTAGGAATGAGCAGTTCTTC. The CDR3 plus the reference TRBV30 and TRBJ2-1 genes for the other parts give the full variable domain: SQTIHQWPATLVQPVGSPLSLECTVEGTSNPNLYWYRQAAGRGLQLLFYSVGIGQISSEVPQNLSASRPQDRQFILSSKKLLLSDSGFYLCAWSVTWGTGGRNEQFFGPGTRLTVL.